The next 13 T cell receptor beta chains were all read from a single sample in a study of beta chain features in type 1 diabetes. These receptors are not linked to any known antigen. As every portion of the isolated RNA was reverse transcribed, the sequencing read expressed TCRB transcripts. TCRdb's copy holds only in-frame clones and misses some; the assay was immunoSEQ multiplex PCR. The table lists about 710,000 clones, around an eighth of them singletons. Findings and caveats of the study: Type 1 diabetes patients showed a moderate but significant shortening of TCRB CDR3s in all four CD4+ subsets.

The sample was naive CD4+ T cells from blood. Every receptor here comes from a man aged 18 to 35 with type 1 diabetes.

The CDR3 protein is CASSFSSGRTGELFF. In nucleotides, the CDR3 is TGCGCCAGCAGCTTTTCGTCCGGTCGCACCGGGGAGCTGTTTTTT. The chain recombines TRBV5-1 with TRBJ2-2; D gene unclear. The CDR3 is 15 amino acids. Germline values: CDR1 SGHRS, CDR2 YFSETQ. Trimming removed 2 bases at V and 4 bases at J, with 12 bases between. The whole variable domain, remainder taken from reference TRBV5-1 and TRBJ2-2, is KAGVTQTPRYLIKTRGQQVTLSCSPISGHRSVSWYQQTPGQGLQFLFEYFSETQRNKGNFPGRFSGRQFSNSRSEMNVSTLELGDSALYLCASSFSSGRTGELFFGEGSRLTVL.

The chain employs TRBV6-1 and TRBJ1-5; D unresolved. V was cut by 6 bases and J by 4 bases, with 13 bases left in between. CDR1 and CDR2 from the germline V gene are MNHNS and SASEGT. The CDR3 spans 14 residues. The CDR3 region has the DNA TGTGCCAGCAGCCCACAGTCGACTAATCAGCCCCAGCATTTT. Protein product: CASSPQSTNQPQHF.

V gene TRBV5-8 combines with J gene TRBJ1-1; possibly TRBD1 for D (6 bases). Germline V gene sequence: CDR1 SGHTS, CDR2 YDEGEE. The germline V and J ends were trimmed by 3 bases and 7 bases, with 10 bases remaining between them. The CDR3 is 12 amino acids. The CDR3 here is CASSSTGLEAFF. CDR3 DNA sequence: TGTGCCAGCAGCTCGACAGGCCTTGAAGCTTTCTTT.

The rearrangement uses TRBV15 and TRBJ2-1; D remains ambiguous. V dropped 0 bases and J dropped 9 bases, with 15 bases sitting between them. The CDR3 has 15 amino acids. CDR1 is LNHNV, CDR2 YYDKDF, per germline (reference sequence). The CDR3 loop is CATSRDLNQKGEQFF. Here the CDR3 DNA reads TGTGCCACCAGCAGAGATCTCAACCAAAAGGGTGAGCAGTTCTTC. The entire variable domain, with the rest obtained from reference TRBV15 and TRBJ2-1, is as follows: DAMVIQNPRYQVTQFGKPVTLSCSQTLNHNVMYWYQQKSSQAPKLLFHYYDKDFNNEADTPDNFQSRRPNTSFCFLDIRSPGLGDTAMYLCATSRDLNQKGEQFFGPGTRLTVL.

The chain is built from TRBV4-3 and TRBJ2-5; D may match TRBD1 or TRBD2 (6 bases each). The CDR3 totals 13 residues. CDR1 LGHNA and CDR2 YSLEER come from the germline V gene. Trimming left V 11 bases short and J 5 bases short, with 18 bases between. CDR3 DNA: TGCGCCTGTGGGCCGGGGGCGAAGGAGACCCAGTACTTC. Its protein is CACGPGAKETQYF.

V gene TRBV7-3 combines with J gene TRBJ1-6; D gene ambiguous. CDR1 and CDR2 from the germline V gene are SGHTA and FQGTGA. This CDR3 spans 14 amino acids. Trimming shortened V by 4 bases and J by 6 bases, and 10 bases separated the two germline ends. CDR3 in amino acids: CASSSIPANSPLHF. The CDR3 DNA follows: TGTGCCAGCAGCTCCATTCCAGCTAATTCACCCCTCCACTTT.

This clone occurred once. V and J are TRBV6-5 and TRBJ1-5; D is uncertain. The CDR3 contains 14 residues. The germline V gene encodes CDR1 MNHEY and CDR2 SVGAGI. V lost 4 bases and J 1 base, leaving 8 bases between the germline ends. CDR3 bases: TGTGCCAGCAGTTCGATGCTCAGCAATCAGCCCCAGCATTTT. Protein product: CASSSMLSNQPQHF.

This clone was seen a few times. This chain links TRBV27 with TRBJ2-2; D perhaps matches TRBD1 (5 bases). CDR3 length: 13 residues. CDR1 is MNHEY and CDR2 is SMNVEV in the germline V gene (reference sequence). The germline V and J ends were trimmed by 10 bases and 2 bases, with 11 bases remaining between them. The CDR3 is CATGRRNTGELFF. CDR3 coding DNA: TGTGCCACAGGGCGGAGAAACACCGGGGAGCTGTTTTTT.

This chain connects TRBV11-2 to TRBJ2-5; TRBD2 is a possible D gene (5 bases). Trimming removed 4 bases at V and 5 bases at J, with 20 bases between. Germline CDR1 and CDR2: SGHAT and FQNNGV. The CDR3 runs to 16 residues. The CDR3 DNA is TGTGCCAGCAGCTCCTCCTTTAATCCCAGGAGGGAGACCCAGTACTTC. The encoded protein is CASSSSFNPRRETQYF.

The rearrangement joins TRBV6-5 to TRBJ2-5, with D tentatively TRBD1 or TRBD2 (7 bases each). CDR3 size: 14 residues. Germline V gene data show CDR1 as MNHEY and CDR2 as SVGAGI. Trimming took 5 bases from V and 1 from J, leaving 11 bases between them. CDR3: CASSSGTAQETQYF. For the CDR3, the DNA is TGTGCCAGCAGTAGCGGGACAGCCCAAGAGACCCAGTACTTC.

The V call is TRBV5-1, the J call TRBJ1-3, with D unclear. With 3 bases removed from V and 8 bases from J, the gap between germline ends came to 15 bases. The CDR3 runs to 14 residues. The germline gives CDR1 SGHRS, CDR2 YFSETQ. The CDR3 here is CASSSGPTGDTIYF. The CDR3 coding sequence is TGCGCCAGCAGCTCGGGCCCTACCGGGGACACCATATATTTT.

The table lists this clone with a few counts. V gene TRBV7-9 combines with J gene TRBJ2-1; weak D call: TRBD2 (5 bases). The germline gives CDR1 SEHNR, CDR2 FQNEAQ (reference sequence). This CDR3 is 16 amino acids long. V was clipped by 2 bases and J by 6 bases, with 17 bases between them. The DNA for the CDR3 is TGTGCCAGCAGCTTAATGGGCGGGTACCCTTCCAATGAGCAGTTCTTC. It yields the protein CASSLMGGYPSNEQFF.

J is TRBJ2-5 and V is TRBV11-2; TRBD1 is a possible D gene (5 bases). V lost 1 base to trimming and J lost 4 bases, with 13 bases between them. The CDR3 runs to 15 residues. Germline loops: CDR1 SGHAT, CDR2 FQNNGV. The CDR3 bases are TGTGCCAGCAGCTTAGGCGCAGGGATGGGAGAGACCCAGTACTTC. It yields the protein CASSLGAGMGETQYF.